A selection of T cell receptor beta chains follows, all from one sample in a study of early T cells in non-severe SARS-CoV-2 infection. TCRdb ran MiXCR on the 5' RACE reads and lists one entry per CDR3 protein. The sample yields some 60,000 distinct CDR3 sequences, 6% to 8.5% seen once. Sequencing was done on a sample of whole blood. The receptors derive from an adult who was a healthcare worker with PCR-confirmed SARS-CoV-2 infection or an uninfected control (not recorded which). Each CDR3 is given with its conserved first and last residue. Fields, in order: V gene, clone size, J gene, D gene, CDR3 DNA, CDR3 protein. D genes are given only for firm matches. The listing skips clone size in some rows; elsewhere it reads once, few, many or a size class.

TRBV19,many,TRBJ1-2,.,TGTGCCAGTAGTATAACGGAGAACTATGGCTACACCTTC,CASSITENYGYTF
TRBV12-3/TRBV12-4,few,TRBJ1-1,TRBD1,TGTGCCAGCAGTCTGTGGGACAGGGGACAGAACACTGAAGCTTTCTTT,CASSLWDRGQNTEAFF
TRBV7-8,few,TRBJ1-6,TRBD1,TGTGCCAGCAGCTTTAGGGAGGGACAGGGGGCAAGATCACCCCTCCACTTT,CASSFREGQGARSPLHF
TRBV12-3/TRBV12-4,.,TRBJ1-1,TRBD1,TGTGCCAGCACCTGGACAGGGAACACTGAAGCTTTCTTT,CASTWTGNTEAFF
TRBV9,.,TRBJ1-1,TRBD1,TGTGCCAGCAGTGTAGACAGGGCAAACACTGAAGCTTTCTTT,CASSVDRANTEAFF
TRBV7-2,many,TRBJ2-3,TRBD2,TGTGCCAGCAGCTCACTAGCGGGGAGAGGTTTCACAGATACGCAGTATTTT,CASSSLAGRGFTDTQYF
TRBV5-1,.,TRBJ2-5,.,TGCGCCAGCAGCTTGTCCTCAGGGATTGAGACCCAGTACTTC,CASSLSSGIETQYF
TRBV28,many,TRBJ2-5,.,TGTGCCAGCAGTTTATACGCAGTGCAAGAGACCCAGTACTTC,CASSLYAVQETQYF
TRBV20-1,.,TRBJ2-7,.,TGCAGTGCCCTTAGCGGAGCCCTCGAGCAGTACTTC,CSALSGALEQYF
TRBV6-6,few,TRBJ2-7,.,TGTGCCAGCAGTTACTCAGGCGGTTACTCCTACGAGCAGTACTTC,CASSYSGGYSYEQYF
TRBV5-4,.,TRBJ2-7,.,TGTGCCAGCAGCCCCGGGGAGCCCCGGGACGAGCAGTACTTC,CASSPGEPRDEQYF
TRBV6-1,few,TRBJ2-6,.,TGTGCCAGCAGTACTCCGGAACTAGGGCGCTCTGGGGCCAACGTCCTGACTTTC,CASSTPELGRSGANVLTF
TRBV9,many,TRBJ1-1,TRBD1,TGTGCCAGCAGCGTAGGACAGGGGCATACTGAAGCTTTCTTT,CASSVGQGHTEAFF
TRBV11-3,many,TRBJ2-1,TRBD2,TGTGCCAGCAGCCCTCAAGCGGGAGGGAATAACAATGAGCAGTTCTTC,CASSPQAGGNNNEQFF
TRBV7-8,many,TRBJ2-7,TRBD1,TGTGCCAGCAGCTTGACAGGGTATTACGAGCAGTACTTC,CASSLTGYYEQYF
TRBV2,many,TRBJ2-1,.,TGTGCCAGCAGTGGGGACTACAATGAGCAGTTCTTC,CASSGDYNEQFF
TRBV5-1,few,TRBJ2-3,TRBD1,TGCGCCAGCAGCCCTGGACAGGGGACCACAGATACGCAGTATTTT,CASSPGQGTTDTQYF
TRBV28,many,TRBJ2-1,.,TGTGCCAGCAGTTTGGGCATGACCCCGCAGAATGAGCAGTTCTTC,CASSLGMTPQNEQFF
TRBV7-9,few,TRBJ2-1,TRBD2,TGTGCCAGCAGCTTAGAGCTAGCGGACAATGAGCAGTTCTTC,CASSLELADNEQFF
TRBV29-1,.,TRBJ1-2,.,TGCAGCGTGCGAGGGGATACTAACTATGGCTACACCTTC,CSVRGDTNYGYTF
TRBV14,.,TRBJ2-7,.,TGTGCCAGCAGCCAAGATAAAGGGGGGCCCTACGAGCAGTACTTC,CASSQDKGGPYEQYF
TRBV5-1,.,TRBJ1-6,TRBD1,TGCGCCAGCAGCTTGGAGGGGGCAAAATCACCCCTCCACTTT,CASSLEGAKSPLHF
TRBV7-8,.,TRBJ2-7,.,TGTGCCAGCAGCCTAGGGGTAGCGGACCTGACCTACGAGCAGTACTTC,CASSLGVADLTYEQYF
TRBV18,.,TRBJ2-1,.,TGTGCCAGCTCACCACAGAGACCCCACAATGAGCAGTTCTTC,CASSPQRPHNEQFF
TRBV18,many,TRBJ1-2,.,TGTGCCAGCTCACCAAAGACCCTCCCCGAGGGCTACACCTTC,CASSPKTLPEGYTF
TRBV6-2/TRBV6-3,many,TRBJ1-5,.,TGTGCCAGCAGGCCCGTCAGGACGGATCAGCCCCAGCATTTT,CASRPVRTDQPQHF
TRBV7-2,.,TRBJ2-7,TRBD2,TGTGCCAGCAGCTTAGTGGCGGGAGGGCCTTCCGAGCAGTACTTC,CASSLVAGGPSEQYF
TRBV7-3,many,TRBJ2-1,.,TGTGCCAGCAGCTTAAGTGCTCTAGTACATGAGCAGTTCTTC,CASSLSALVHEQFF
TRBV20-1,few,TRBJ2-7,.,TGCAGTGCTAGAGACCCCGGGACTGCCGAGCAGTACTTC,CSARDPGTAEQYF
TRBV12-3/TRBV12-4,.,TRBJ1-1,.,TGTGCCAGCAGTTGGTCGTTGGCCACTGAAGCTTTCTTT,CASSWSLATEAFF
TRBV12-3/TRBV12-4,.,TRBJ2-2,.,TGTGCCAGCAGTCCCGGGAGTTCCACCGGGGAGCTGTTTTTT,CASSPGSSTGELFF
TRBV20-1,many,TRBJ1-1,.,TGCAGTGCCCAAAGGACGAGGCAGGCCACTGAAGCTTTCTTT,CSAQRTRQATEAFF
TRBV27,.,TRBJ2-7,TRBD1,TGTGCCAGCAGTTTAGGGACAGGTGAAACCTACGAGCAGTACTTC,CASSLGTGETYEQYF
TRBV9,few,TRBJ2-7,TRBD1,TGTGCCAGCAGCGCCGGGACAGGGTCTACCTACGAGCAGTACTTC,CASSAGTGSTYEQYF
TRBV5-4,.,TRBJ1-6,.,TGTGCCAGCAGCTTAGTCCCCGTTATAGGCAATTCACCCCTCCACTTT,CASSLVPVIGNSPLHF
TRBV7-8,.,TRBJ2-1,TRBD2,TGTGCCAGCAGCTTATACCTAGCGGGAGGGCCCAATGAGCAGTTCTTC,CASSLYLAGGPNEQFF
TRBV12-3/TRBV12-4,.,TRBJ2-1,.,TGTGCCAGCAGTTTATATCCAGCGTCCTACAATGAGCAGTTCTTC,CASSLYPASYNEQFF
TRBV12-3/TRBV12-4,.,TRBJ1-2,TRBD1,TGTGCCAGCAGTCCCGCTCCGGGACAGGGTTACTATGGCTACACCTTC,CASSPAPGQGYYGYTF
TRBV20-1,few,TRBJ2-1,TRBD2,TGCAGTGCTGGGACTGGGACTAGCAGATACAATGAGCAGTTCTTC,CSAGTGTSRYNEQFF
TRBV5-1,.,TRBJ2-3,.,TGCGCCAGCAGCTTGGATGGCGGGAGCACAGATACGCAGTATTTT,CASSLDGGSTDTQYF
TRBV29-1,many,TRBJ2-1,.,TGCAGCGTTGAAGGAGGGGCAGGGAGGGAGCAGTTCTTC,CSVEGGAGREQFF
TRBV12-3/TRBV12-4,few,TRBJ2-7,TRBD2,TGTGCCAGCAGTTCTCCCCGGACTAGCGGGACCTACGAGCAGTACTTC,CASSSPRTSGTYEQYF